These 2 T cell receptor beta chains were all obtained from the same sample, sequenced in a study of OX40 agonist ivuxolimab in advanced cancers. Generated by immunoSEQ multiplex PCR, the TCRdb table keeps only in-frame clones and is missing some. The data show 74,000 or so clones, around nine tenths seen once. The starting material was CD4+ or CD8+ T cells sorted from blood, obtained in a trial of the OX40 agonist ivuxolimab. Receptors originate from an adult with an advanced solid tumor such as melanoma, head and neck, liver or kidney cancer.

The V and J genes are TRBV7-2 and TRBJ2-2; D remains unclear. V lost 7 bases and J lost 6, with 6 bases in between. The CDR3 loop spans 11 amino acids. Germline V gene sequence: CDR1 SGHTA, CDR2 FQGNSA. The CDR3 nucleotides read TGTGCCAGCACCCTGCCCGGGGAGCTGTTTTTT. Its protein is CASTLPGELFF.

Points on this clone: Its ends do not fully match the called genes, so a read error is possible. The genes are TRBV2 and TRBJ2-1; D tentatively fits TRBD1 or TRBD2 (5 bases each). The CDR3 runs 15 residues. Germline V gene lookup returns CDR1 SNHLY and CDR2 FYNNEI. This chain's CDR3 is CASTEGRLGVGEQFF. The CDR3 DNA sequence: TGTGCCAGCACTGAAGGTCGACTGGGGGTCGGTGAGCAGTTCTTC. Combining the CDR3 with reference TRBV2 and TRBJ2-1 gives the whole variable domain EPEVTQTPSHQVTQMGQEVILRCVPISNHLYFYWYRQILGQKVEFLVSFYNNEISEKSEIFDDQFSVERPDGSNFTLKIRSTKLEDSAMYFCASTEGRLGVGEQFFGPGTRLTVL.